The 8 T cell receptor beta chains below come from one sample, sequenced in a study of identical twins. Each CDR3 protein is one row after TCRdb ran MiXCR on the 5' RACE reads. The profile covers around 680,000 distinct CDR3 sequences, with around 8.6% appearing a single time and around 0.98% taken by the ten largest. This same sample was also taken into another study, of yellow fever vaccine responses in identical twins.

The sequenced sample was PBMCs. The receptors stem from a woman aged 18 to 35 in good health.

The table lists this clonotype with a few counts. V gene TRBV21-1 combines with J gene TRBJ2-7; the D segment call TRBD1 is taken from the table without a DNA check. TRBV21-1 is marked as a pseudogene. The CDR3 runs 16 residues. CDR3 sequence (DNA): TGTGCCAGCAGCACTCTGACAGGTTCGAGCTCCTACGAGCAGTACTTC. Residues: CASSTLTGSSSYEQYF.

This clonotype appeared many times. The rearrangement joins TRBV13 to TRBJ2-7; a possible D gene is TRBD2 (5 bases). V lost 3 bases, J lost 4 bases, and 10 bases lay in between. Germline V lookup: CDR1 PRHDT, CDR2 FYEKMQ (reference sequence). The CDR3 length is 13 residues. CDR3 in amino acids: CASSFERRYEQYF. The DNA of the CDR3 is TGTGCCAGCAGCTTTGAGCGGCGGTACGAGCAGTACTTC. Supplemented by reference TRBV13 and TRBJ2-7, the full variable domain reads AAGVIQSPRHLIKEKRETATLKCYPIPRHDTVYWYQQGPGQDPQFLISFYEKMQSDKGSIPDRFSAQQFSDYHSELNMSSLELGDSALYFCASSFERRYEQYFGPGTRLTVT.

This clonotype was counted a few times. The rearrangement joins TRBV15 to TRBJ2-2; 9 nucleotides match TRBD1. V lost 1 base to trimming and J lost 5 bases; unmatched junction nucleotides: 5. This CDR3 has 16 amino acids. CDR1 and CDR2 from the germline V gene are LNHNV and YYDKDF (reference sequence). The CDR3 reads CATSRGGTGNTGELFF. The CDR3 nucleotides read TGTGCCACCAGCAGAGGGGGGACAGGGAATACCGGGGAGCTGTTTTTT.

This clonotype was found a few times. The chain combines TRBV18 with TRBJ1-6, with D possibly TRBD1 on 6 matching bases. This CDR3 contains 15 residues. Trimming cost V 1 base and J 9 bases, with 13 bases left between them. Germline CDR1 KGHSH, CDR2 LQKENI. The CDR3 sequence: CASSPQEVRGSPLHF. The DNA for the CDR3 is TGTGCCAGCTCACCACAGGAAGTCAGGGGTTCACCCCTCCACTTT.

The sample holds a few counts of this clonotype. This rearrangement joins TRBV12-3 or TRBV12-4 to TRBJ1-6, with 9 bases fitting TRBD1. This CDR3 is built from 17 residues. Unmatched junction bases numbered 9, after V lost 6 bases and J lost 3 bases. The chain's CDR3 is CASSPGTGSLYNSPLHF. The CDR3 nucleotides are TGTGCCAGCAGCCCCGGGACAGGGTCCCTCTATAATTCACCCCTCCACTTT.

This clonotype appeared many times. CDR3 region: CASRPLAGEKLFF. CDR3 bases: TGCGCCAGCAGACCCCTGGCAGGGGAAAAACTGTTTTTT. This sequence joins TRBV5-1 and TRBJ1-4; perhaps TRBD1 as D (5 bases). This CDR3 comprises 13 residues. Germline CDR1 SGHRS, CDR2 YFSETQ. Trimming stripped 5 bases from V and 8 bases from J, with 13 bases between.

Ten or more counts support this clonotype. The chain has TRBV6-5 and TRBJ2-1; 8 bases line up with TRBD2. The J segment lost 9 bases and the V segment lost 0 bases, leaving 7 bases of the junction unmatched. Germline V gives CDR1 MNHEY, CDR2 SVGAGI. The CDR3 extends over 15 amino acids. The CDR3 region is CASSYSTSGGPEQFF. The CDR3 DNA sequence: TGTGCCAGCAGTTACTCAACCAGCGGGGGACCTGAGCAGTTCTTC.

This clonotype turned up a few times. V is TRBV6-4 and J is TRBJ2-1; D is possibly TRBD1 (6 bases). The germline V and J ends were trimmed by 1 base and 5 bases, with 6 bases remaining between them. The length of the CDR3 is 13 residues. The germline CDR1 and CDR2 sequences are MRHNA and SNTAGT. The CDR3 loop reads CASSDWDNNEQFF. For the CDR3, the DNA is TGTGCCAGCAGTGACTGGGACAACAATGAGCAGTTCTTC.